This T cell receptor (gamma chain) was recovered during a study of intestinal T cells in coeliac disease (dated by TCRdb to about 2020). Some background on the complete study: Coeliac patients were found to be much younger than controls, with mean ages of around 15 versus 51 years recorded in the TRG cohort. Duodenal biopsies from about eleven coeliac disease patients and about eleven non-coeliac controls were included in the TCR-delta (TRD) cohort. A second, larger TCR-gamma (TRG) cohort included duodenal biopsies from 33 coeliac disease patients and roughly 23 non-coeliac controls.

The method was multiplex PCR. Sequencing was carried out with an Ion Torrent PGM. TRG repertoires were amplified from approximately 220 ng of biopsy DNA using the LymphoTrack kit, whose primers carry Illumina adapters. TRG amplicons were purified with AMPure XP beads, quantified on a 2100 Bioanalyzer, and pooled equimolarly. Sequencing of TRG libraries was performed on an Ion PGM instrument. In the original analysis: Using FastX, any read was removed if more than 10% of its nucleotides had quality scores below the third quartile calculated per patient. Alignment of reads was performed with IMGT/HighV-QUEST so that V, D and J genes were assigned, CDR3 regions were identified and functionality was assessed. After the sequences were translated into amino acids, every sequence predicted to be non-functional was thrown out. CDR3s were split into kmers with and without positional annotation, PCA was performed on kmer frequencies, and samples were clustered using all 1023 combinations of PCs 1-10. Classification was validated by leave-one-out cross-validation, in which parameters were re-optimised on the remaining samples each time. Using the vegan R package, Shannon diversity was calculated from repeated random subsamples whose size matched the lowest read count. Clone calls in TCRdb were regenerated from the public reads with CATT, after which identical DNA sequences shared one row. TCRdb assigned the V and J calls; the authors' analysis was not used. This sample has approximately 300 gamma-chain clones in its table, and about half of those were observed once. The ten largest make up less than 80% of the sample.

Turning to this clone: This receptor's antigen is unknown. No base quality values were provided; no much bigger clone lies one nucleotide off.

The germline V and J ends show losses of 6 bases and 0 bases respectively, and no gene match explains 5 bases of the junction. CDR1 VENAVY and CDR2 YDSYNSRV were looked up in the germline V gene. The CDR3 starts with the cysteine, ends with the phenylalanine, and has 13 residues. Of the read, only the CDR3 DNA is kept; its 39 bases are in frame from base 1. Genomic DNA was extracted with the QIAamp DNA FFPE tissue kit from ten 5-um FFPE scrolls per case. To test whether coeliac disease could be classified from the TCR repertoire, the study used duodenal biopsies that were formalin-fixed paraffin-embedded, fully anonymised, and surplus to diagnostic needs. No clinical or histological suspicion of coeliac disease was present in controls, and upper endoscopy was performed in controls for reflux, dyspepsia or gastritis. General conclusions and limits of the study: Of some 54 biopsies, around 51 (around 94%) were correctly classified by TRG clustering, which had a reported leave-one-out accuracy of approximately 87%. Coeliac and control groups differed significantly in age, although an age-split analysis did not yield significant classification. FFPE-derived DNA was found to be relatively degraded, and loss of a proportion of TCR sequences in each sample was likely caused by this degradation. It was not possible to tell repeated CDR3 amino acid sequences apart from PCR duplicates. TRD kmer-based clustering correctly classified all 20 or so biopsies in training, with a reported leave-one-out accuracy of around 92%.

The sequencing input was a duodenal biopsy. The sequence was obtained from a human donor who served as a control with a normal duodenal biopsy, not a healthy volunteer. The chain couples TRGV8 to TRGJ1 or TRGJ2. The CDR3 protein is CATWTLNYYKKLF. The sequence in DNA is TGTGCCACCTGGACCCTGAATTATTATAAGAAACTCTTT.